This T cell receptor beta chain was recovered during a study of long-term antiretroviral therapy in people with HIV. Overall study results and limits: Clones that had undergone expansion before ART prevailed in the repertoire throughout all time points. Subsequent to ART, diversity was augmented yet persisted below that of transplant donor controls. In HIV, the repertoires covered a tighter span of CDR3 lengths than in controls.

Each HIV-infected participant was given treatment in the United States. Concerning this clone itself: Its specificity is unknown.

The ends were cut back, 4 bases at V and 0 bases at J, with 20 bases in the middle. Germline V CDR1 and CDR2: SQVTM, ANQGSEA. The CDR3 totals 17 residues. The authors ran the immunoSEQ assay, v3.0, at survey level. Generated by immunoSEQ multiplex PCR, the TCRdb table keeps only in-frame clones and is missing some. The sample lists 20,000 to 30,000 clones, 86% occurring once. The sequence was collected from a woman aged 25 to 39 with HIV. The chain carries TRBV29-1 and TRBJ2-3; weak D call: TRBD2 (5 bases). The sample here was unsorted PBMCs, taken 1.9 years after starting antiretroviral therapy. CDR3 sequence: CSVAPFGGTSSTDTQYF. Here the CDR3 DNA reads TGCAGCGTTGCCCCTTTTGGAGGCACCTCTAGCACAGATACGCAGTATTTT.